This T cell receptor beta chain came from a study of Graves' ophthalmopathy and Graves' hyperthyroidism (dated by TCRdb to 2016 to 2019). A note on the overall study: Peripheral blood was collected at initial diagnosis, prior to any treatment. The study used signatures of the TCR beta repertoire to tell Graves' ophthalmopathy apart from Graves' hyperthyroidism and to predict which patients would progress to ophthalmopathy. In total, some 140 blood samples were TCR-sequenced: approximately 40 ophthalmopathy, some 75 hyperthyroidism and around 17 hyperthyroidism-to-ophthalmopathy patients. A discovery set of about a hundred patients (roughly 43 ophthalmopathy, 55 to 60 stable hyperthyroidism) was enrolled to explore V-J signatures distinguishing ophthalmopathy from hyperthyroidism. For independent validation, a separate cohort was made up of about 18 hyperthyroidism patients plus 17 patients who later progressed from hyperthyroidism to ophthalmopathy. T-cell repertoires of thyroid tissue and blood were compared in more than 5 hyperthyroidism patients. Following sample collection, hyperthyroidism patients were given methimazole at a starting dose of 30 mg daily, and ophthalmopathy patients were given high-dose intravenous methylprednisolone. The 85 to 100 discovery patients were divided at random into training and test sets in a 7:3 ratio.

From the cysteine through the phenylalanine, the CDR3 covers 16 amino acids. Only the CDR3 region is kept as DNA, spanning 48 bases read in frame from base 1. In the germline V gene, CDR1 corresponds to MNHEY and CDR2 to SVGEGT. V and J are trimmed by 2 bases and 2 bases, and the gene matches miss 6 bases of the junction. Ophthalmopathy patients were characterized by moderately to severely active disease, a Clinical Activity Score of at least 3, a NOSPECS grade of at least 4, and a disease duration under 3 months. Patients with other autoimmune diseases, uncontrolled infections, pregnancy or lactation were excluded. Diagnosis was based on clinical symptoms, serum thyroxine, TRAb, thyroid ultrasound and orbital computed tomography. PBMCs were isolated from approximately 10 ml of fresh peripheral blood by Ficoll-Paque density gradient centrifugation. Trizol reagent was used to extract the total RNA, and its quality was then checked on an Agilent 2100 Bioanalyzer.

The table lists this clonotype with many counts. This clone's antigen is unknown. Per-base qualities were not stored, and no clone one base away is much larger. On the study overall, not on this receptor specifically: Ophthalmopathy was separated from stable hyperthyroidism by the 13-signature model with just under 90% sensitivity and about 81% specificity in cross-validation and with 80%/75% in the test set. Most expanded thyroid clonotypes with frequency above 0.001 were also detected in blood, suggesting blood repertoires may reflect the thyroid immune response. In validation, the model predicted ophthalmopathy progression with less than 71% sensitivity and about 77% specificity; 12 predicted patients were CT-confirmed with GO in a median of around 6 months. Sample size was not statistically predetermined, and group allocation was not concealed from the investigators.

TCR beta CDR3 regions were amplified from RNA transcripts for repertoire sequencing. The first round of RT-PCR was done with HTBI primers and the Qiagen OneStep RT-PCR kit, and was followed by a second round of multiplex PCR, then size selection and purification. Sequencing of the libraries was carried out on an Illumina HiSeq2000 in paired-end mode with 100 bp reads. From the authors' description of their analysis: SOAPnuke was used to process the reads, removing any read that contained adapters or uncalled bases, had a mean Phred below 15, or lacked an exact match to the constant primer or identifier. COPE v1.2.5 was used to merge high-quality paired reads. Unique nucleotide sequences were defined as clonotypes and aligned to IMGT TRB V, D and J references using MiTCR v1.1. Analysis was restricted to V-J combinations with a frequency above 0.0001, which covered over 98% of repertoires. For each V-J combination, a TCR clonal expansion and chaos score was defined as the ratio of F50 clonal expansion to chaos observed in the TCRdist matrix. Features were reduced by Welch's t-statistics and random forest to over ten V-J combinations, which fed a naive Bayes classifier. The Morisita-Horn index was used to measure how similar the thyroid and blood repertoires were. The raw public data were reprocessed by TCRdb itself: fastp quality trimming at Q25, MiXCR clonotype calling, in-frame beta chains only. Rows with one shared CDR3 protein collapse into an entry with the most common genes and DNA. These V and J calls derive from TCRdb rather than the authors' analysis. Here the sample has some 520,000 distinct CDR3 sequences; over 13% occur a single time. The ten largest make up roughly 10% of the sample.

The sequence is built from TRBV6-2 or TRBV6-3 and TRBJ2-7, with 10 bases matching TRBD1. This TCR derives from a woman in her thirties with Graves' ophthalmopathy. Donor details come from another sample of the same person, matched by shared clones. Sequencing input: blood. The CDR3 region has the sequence CASSYDIGTGAYEQYF. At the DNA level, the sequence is TGTGCCAGCAGTTACGATATCGGGACAGGGGCCTACGAGCAGTACTTC.